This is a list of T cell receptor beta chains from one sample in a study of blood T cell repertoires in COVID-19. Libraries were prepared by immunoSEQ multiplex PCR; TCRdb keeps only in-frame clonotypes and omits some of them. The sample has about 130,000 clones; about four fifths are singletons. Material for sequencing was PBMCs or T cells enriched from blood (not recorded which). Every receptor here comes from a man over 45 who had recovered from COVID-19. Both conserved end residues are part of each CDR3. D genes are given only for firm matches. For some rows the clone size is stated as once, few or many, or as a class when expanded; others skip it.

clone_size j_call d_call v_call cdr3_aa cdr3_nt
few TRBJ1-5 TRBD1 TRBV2 CASSEGTGGYQPQHF TGTGCCAGCAGTGAAGGGACAGGGGGCTATCAGCCCCAGCATTTT
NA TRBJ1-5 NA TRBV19 CASSIVSVRGQPQHF TGTGCCAGTAGTATAGTATCTGTTAGGGGTCAGCCCCAGCATTTT
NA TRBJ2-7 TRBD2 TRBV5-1 CASSFRGGDPYEQYF TGCGCCAGCAGCTTCCGGGGAGGGGACCCCTACGAGCAGTACTTC
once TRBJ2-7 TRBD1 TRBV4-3 CASSHRTGGWDEQYF TGCGCCAGCAGCCATAGGACAGGGGGGTGGGACGAGCAGTACTTC
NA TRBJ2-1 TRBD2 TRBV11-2 CASSRTSGGNEQFF TGTGCCAGCAGCCGGACTAGCGGGGGGAATGAGCAGTTCTTC
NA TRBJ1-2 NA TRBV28 CASTDRVYGYTF TGTGCCAGCACGGACAGAGTCTATGGCTACACCTTC
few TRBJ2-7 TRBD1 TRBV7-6 CASSLRTGAPYEQYF TGTGCCAGCAGCTTAAGGACAGGGGCGCCCTACGAGCAGTACTTC
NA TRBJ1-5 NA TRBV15 CATSRDGQISNQPQHF TGTGCCACCAGCAGAGATGGACAGATTAGCAATCAGCCCCAGCATTTT
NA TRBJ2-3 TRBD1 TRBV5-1 CASSSALATGTDTQYF TGCGCCAGCAGCTCCGCCCTCGCGACAGGGACAGATACGCAGTATTTT
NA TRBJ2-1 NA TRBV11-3 CASSLGQGGYNEQFF TGTGCCAGCAGCTTAGGCCAGGGGGGCTACAATGAGCAGTTCTTC
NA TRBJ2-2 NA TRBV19 CATQTGGRLLNTGELFF TGTGCCACGCAAACGGGGGGCAGGCTGTTGAACACCGGGGAGCTGTTTTTT
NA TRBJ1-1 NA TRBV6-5 CASRTAKAFF TGTGCCAGCCGGACAGCAAAAGCTTTCTTT
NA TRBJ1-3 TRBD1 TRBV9 CASSARLGQALGNTIYF TGTGCCAGCAGCGCCCGACTCGGACAGGCACTCGGAAACACCATATATTTT
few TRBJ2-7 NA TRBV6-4 CASKVDRSSYEQYF TGTGCCAGCAAAGTCGACAGGAGCTCCTACGAGCAGTACTTC
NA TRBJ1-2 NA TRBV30 CAWRSWGDGYTF TGTGCCTGGAGGAGCTGGGGGGACGGCTACACCTTC
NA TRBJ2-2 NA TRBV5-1 CASREVPGELFF TGCGCCAGCAGAGAGGTTCCCGGGGAGCTGTTTTTT
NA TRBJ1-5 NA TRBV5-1 CASRQTVNQPQHF TGCGCCAGCAGACAGACGGTAAATCAGCCCCAGCATTTT
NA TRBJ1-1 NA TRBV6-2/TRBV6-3 CASSYSGGKSSEAFF TGTGCCAGCAGTTACTCGGGAGGGAAAAGTTCTGAAGCTTTCTTT
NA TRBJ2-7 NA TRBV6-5 CASSYAEQGYEQYF TGTGCCAGCAGTTACGCGGAACAGGGCTACGAGCAGTACTTC
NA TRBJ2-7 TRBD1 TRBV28 CASSDYGMGTAYEQYF TGTGCCAGCAGTGACTATGGTATGGGGACAGCCTACGAGCAGTACTTC
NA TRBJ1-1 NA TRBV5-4 CASSLEQGTEAFF TGTGCCAGCAGCTTGGAACAGGGCACTGAAGCTTTCTTT
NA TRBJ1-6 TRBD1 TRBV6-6 CASSGQERSASPLHF TGTGCCAGCAGTGGACAGGAGAGGTCGGCATCACCCCTCCACTTT
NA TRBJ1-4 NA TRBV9 CASSVDQLGANEKLFF TGTGCCAGCAGCGTAGACCAGTTAGGGGCAAATGAAAAACTGTTTTTT
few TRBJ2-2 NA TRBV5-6 CASGHTGELFF TGTGCCAGCGGGCACACCGGGGAGCTGTTTTTT
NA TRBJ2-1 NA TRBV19 CASTTPGGPSDNEQFF TGTGCCAGTACGACCCCCGGGGGGCCCAGCGACAATGAGCAGTTCTTC
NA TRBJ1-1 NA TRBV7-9 CASSLDGSNTEAFF TGTGCCAGCAGCTTAGACGGGTCGAACACTGAAGCTTTCTTT
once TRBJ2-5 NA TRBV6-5 CASSLNRERGTQYF TGTGCCAGCAGCCTAAACAGGGAACGGGGGACCCAGTACTTC
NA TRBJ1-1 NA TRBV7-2 CASSYNSGYTEAFF TGTGCCAGCAGCTACAACAGCGGGTACACTGAAGCTTTCTTT
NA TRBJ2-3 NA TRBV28 CASSLGSTDTQYF TGTGCCAGCAGTTTAGGCAGCACAGATACGCAGTATTTT
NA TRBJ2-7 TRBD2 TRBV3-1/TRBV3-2 CASSQVSAGGQYF TGTGCCAGCAGCCAAGTGTCAGCGGGGGGTCAGTACTTC
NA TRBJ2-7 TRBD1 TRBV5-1 CASSLAGTGLGEQYF TGCGCCAGCAGCTTGGCAGGGACAGGGTTGGGCGAGCAGTACTTC
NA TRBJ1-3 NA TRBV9 CASSVDGVSGNTIYF TGTGCCAGCAGCGTAGACGGGGTCTCTGGAAACACCATATATTTT
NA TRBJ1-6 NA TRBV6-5 CASSLTERNSPLHF TGTGCCAGCAGTCTGACAGAGAGAAATTCACCCCTCCACTTT
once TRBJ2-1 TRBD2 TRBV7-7 CASSLASGGAYEQFF TGTGCTAGCAGCTTGGCCAGCGGGGGGGCCTATGAGCAGTTCTTC
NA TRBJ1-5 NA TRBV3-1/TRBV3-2 CASSQGPAGSNQPQHF TGTGCCAGCAGCCAAGGCCCCGCCGGGTCGAATCAGCCCCAGCATTTT
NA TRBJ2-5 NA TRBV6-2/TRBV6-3 CASSYFSLQETQYF TGTGCCAGCAGTTACTTCTCTCTCCAAGAGACCCAGTACTTC
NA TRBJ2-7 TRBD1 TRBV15 CATSRGGTGSYEQYF TGTGCCACCAGCAGAGGTGGGACAGGTTCCTACGAGCAGTACTTC
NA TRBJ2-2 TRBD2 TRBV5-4 CASSLMGGGKNTGELFF TGTGCCAGCAGCTTAATGGGCGGGGGGAAGAACACCGGGGAGCTGTTTTTT
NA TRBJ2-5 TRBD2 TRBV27 CASSPYRGGFMETQYF TGTGCCAGCAGTCCCTACCGGGGGGGCTTTATGGAGACCCAGTACTTC
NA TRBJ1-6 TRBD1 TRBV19 CASEVPGDRGHSSYNSPLHF TGTGCCAGTGAAGTGCCTGGGGACAGGGGACATAGCTCCTATAATTCACCCCTCCACTTT
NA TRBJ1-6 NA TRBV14 CASSQATTLHF TGTGCCAGCAGCCAGGCCACGACCCTCCACTTT
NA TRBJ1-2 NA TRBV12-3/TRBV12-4 CASSRGEGYGYTF TGTGCCAGCAGTCGCGGGGAGGGCTATGGCTACACCTTC
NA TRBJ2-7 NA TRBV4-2 CASSLGQTEQYF TGTGCCAGCAGCCTAGGACAGACAGAGCAGTACTTC
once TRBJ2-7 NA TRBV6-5 CASSDSLSYEQYF TGTGCCAGCAGTGACTCCCTCTCCTACGAGCAGTACTTC
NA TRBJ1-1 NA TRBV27 CASSLFQGNTEAFF TGTGCCAGCAGTTTATTTCAGGGAAACACTGAAGCTTTCTTT
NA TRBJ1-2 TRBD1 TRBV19 CASSATGGDYGYTF TGTGCCAGTAGCGCGACAGGGGGCGACTATGGCTACACCTTC
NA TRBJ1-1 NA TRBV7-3 CASSLTSYDTEAFF TGTGCCAGCAGCTTAACTTCCTATGACACTGAAGCTTTCTTT
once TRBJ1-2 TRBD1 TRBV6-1 CASSESTGQGSGYTF TGTGCCAGCAGTGAATCGACGGGACAGGGAAGTGGCTACACCTTC
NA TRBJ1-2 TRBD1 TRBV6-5 CASSPTGAVDGYTF TGTGCCAGCAGTCCGACAGGGGCCGTCGATGGCTACACCTTC
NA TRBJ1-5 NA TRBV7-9 CASSLGGRQPQHF TGTGCCAGCAGCTTAGGGGGGCGTCAGCCCCAGCATTTT
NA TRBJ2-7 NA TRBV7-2 CASSLGRGALYEQYF TGTGCCAGCAGCTTAGGGCGGGGCGCCCTTTACGAGCAGTACTTC
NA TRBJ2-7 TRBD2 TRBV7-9 CASSQTSGAQEQYF TGTGCCAGCAGCCAGACTAGCGGGGCTCAAGAGCAGTACTTC
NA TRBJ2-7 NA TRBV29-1 CSVTQRQDYEQYF TGCAGCGTTACTCAAAGACAGGACTACGAGCAGTACTTC
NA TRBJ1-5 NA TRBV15 CATSRQGNPNQPQHF TGTGCCACCAGCAGACAGGGAAATCCCAATCAGCCCCAGCATTTT
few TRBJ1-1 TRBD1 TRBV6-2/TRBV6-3 CASSLGQGVTEAFF TGTGCCAGCAGCCTAGGACAGGGAGTCACTGAAGCTTTCTTT
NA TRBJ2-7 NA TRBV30 CAWVQGSYEQYF TGTGCCTGGGTTCAGGGGTCCTACGAGCAGTACTTC
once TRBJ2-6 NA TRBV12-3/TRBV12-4 CASSLSGANVLTF TGTGCCAGCAGTCTCTCTGGGGCCAACGTCCTGACTTTC
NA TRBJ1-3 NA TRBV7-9 CASSLLQGRNTIYF TGTGCCAGCAGCTTATTACAGGGTCGAAACACCATATATTTT
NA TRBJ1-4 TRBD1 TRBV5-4 CASSLGDRVEKLFF TGTGCCAGCAGCTTGGGGGACAGGGTAGAAAAACTGTTTTTT
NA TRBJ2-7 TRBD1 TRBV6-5 CASSYTGQGEEEQYF TGTGCCAGCAGTTACACGGGACAGGGGGAAGAAGAGCAGTACTTC